Presented here are 18 T cell receptor beta chains from one specimen sequenced in a study of cytomegalovirus exposure and HLA in healthy donors. 60 Vbeta and 13 Jbeta primers were used in PCR. The data were produced by immunoSEQ multiplex PCR, yet TCRdb's version contains in-frame clones alone and is incomplete. Seen here are around 60,000 clones, more than 60% observed once, and the top ten hold around 25%. Sequencing input: PBMCs. Receptors originate from a woman aged 35 to 49 in good health and CMV-seropositive.

J is TRBJ2-3 and V is TRBV27, with 7 positions matching TRBD1. The germline V gene has CDR1 MNHEY and CDR2 SMNVEV (reference sequence). The CDR3 has 13 residues. V gave up 3 bases and J gave up 9 bases; unmatched junction bases: 6. The CDR3 reads CASSFGQVRTQYF. In nucleotides, the CDR3 is TGTGCCAGCAGTTTTGGACAGGTCCGGACGCAGTATTTT.

In its sample, this clone was seen once. V gene TRBV9 combines with J gene TRBJ1-2, with TRBD1 identical over 10 bases. V was clipped by 4 bases and J by 4 bases; unmatched bases: 4. This CDR3 has 14 residues. Germline values: CDR1 SGDLS, CDR2 YYNGEE. The CDR3 DNA is TGTGCCAGCAGCCCGGGACAGGGGAGCTATGGCTACACCTTC. It yields the protein CASSPGQGSYGYTF.

The rearrangement joins TRBV5-4 to TRBJ1-1; unclear D gene. With 0 bases removed from V and 1 base from J, the gap between germline ends came to 10 bases. There are 15 residues in the CDR3. The V gene's germline CDR1 is SGHNT and CDR2 YYREEE (reference sequence). The CDR3 DNA is TGTGCCAGCAGCTTGGTGGGAGGCGGGAACACTGAAGCTTTCTTT. The encoded protein is CASSLVGGGNTEAFF.

This clone was seen just once. This chain connects TRBV9 to TRBJ1-1, with TRBD1 as a possible D gene (5 bases). Looked up from germline, CDR1 is SGDLS and CDR2 is YYNGEE. V lost 0 bases and J lost 3, with 12 bases in between. The CDR3 is made up of 15 amino acids. The CDR3 is CASSVGMGRDTEAFF. In DNA, the CDR3 is TGTGCCAGCAGCGTAGGCATGGGGCGCGACACTGAAGCTTTCTTT.

This clone was detected only a few times. This chain uses TRBV6-1 with TRBJ1-5; no clear D gene. The V end was cut by 8 bases, the J end by 0 bases, with 5 bases between. CDR1 is MNHNS and CDR2 is SASEGT in the germline V gene. This CDR3 region has 12 residues. CDR3 sequence (DNA): TGTGCCAGCTCCGGTAGCAATCAGCCCCAGCATTTT. Translating it yields CASSGSNQPQHF.

The V call is TRBV4-1, the J call TRBJ2-7; 8 bases align to TRBD1. Germline CDR1 MGHRA, CDR2 YSYEKL. V was pared by 0 bases and J by 1 base, with 2 bases of the junction left unmatched. The CDR3 is 15 amino acids. The CDR3 DNA reads as TGCGCCAGCAGCCAAGAAACAGGGGGATCCTACGAGCAGTACTTC. Translation: CASSQETGGSYEQYF.

The chain is built from TRBV6-5 and TRBJ2-7; 11 bases fit TRBD1. This CDR3 comprises 14 residues. Germline assignment: CDR1 MNHEY and CDR2 SVGAGI. Trimming took 5 bases from V and 3 from J; bases not matched to a gene: 3. CDR3 sequence reads: CASSGGTGGYEQYF. The CDR3 coding sequence is TGTGCCAGCAGTGGGGGGACAGGGGGCTACGAGCAGTACTTC.

The genes are TRBV5-4 and TRBJ2-3; D might be TRBD2 (6 bases). V dropped 4 bases and J dropped 5 bases, with 17 bases sitting between them. Germline V gene lookup returns CDR1 SGHNT and CDR2 YYREEE (reference sequence). The CDR3 is 15 amino acids. For the CDR3, the DNA is TGTGCCAGCAGCGAGCGCCGGGACTCGCAAGATACGCAGTATTTT. Its translation: CASSERRDSQDTQYF.

The V call is TRBV7-9, the J call TRBJ2-7; 8 nucleotides line up with TRBD1. After removal of 4 bases from V and 1 base from J, the junction contained 6 bases not matched to a gene. The length of the CDR3 is 15 residues. CDR1 and CDR2 (germline): SEHNR, FQNEAQ (reference sequence). This CDR3 reads CASSSGQGLSYEQYF. Written as DNA, the CDR3 is TGTGCCAGCAGCTCAGGACAGGGACTTTCCTACGAGCAGTACTTC.

V gene TRBV29-1 combines with J gene TRBJ1-2; unclear D gene. The germline CDR1 and CDR2 sequences are SQVTM and ANQGSEA. The CDR3 contains 12 residues. V was trimmed by 2 bases and J by 5 bases, leaving 9 bases between them. CDR3 residues: CSVESPIYGYTF. CDR3 sequence (DNA): TGCAGCGTTGAAAGCCCTATATATGGCTACACCTTC.

This chain joins TRBV5-8 and TRBJ1-2; 10 nucleotides match TRBD1. J gave up 7 bases and V 3 bases, and 15 bases lay outside the gene matches. From germline, CDR1 is SGHTS and CDR2 YDEGEE. There are 17 residues in the CDR3. The CDR3 nucleotides are TGTGCCAGCAGCTCCTTCACCCAGACAGGGGGCTTTGGTGGCTACACCTTC. Amino acid sequence: CASSSFTQTGGFGGYTF. The variable domain in full, completed from reference TRBV5-8 and TRBJ1-2, reads EAGVTQSPTHLIKTRGQQATLRCSPISGHTSVYWYQQALGLGLQFLLWYDEGEERNRGNFPPRFSGRQFPNYSSELNVNALELEDSALYLCASSSFTQTGGFGGYTFGSGTRLTVV.

The chain has TRBV7-9 and TRBJ1-3; 9 bases match TRBD1. Germline V lookup: CDR1 SEHNR, CDR2 FQNEAQ (reference sequence). The CDR3 covers 17 residues. Trimming took 6 bases from V and 0 from J; bases not matched to a gene: 9. The chain's CDR3 is CASSSRQGVPSGNTIYF. CDR3 nucleotide sequence: TGTGCCAGCAGTTCCCGACAGGGGGTTCCCTCTGGAAACACCATATATTTT.

The chain couples TRBV7-7 to TRBJ1-3; D is possibly TRBD1 (6 bases). With 4 bases removed from V and 4 bases from J, the gap between germline ends came to 8 bases. Per germline, CDR1 SSHAT and CDR2 FNYEAQ (reference sequence). The CDR3 has 13 amino acids. CDR3 amino acids: CASSSGQGNTIYF. CDR3 sequence (DNA): TGTGCCAGCAGCTCTGGACAGGGAAACACCATATATTTT.

The chain recombines TRBV30 with TRBJ1-3, with D unclear. The CDR3 contains 13 residues. Trimming stripped 4 bases from V and 1 base from J, with 8 bases between. CDR1 is GTSNPN and CDR2 is SVGIG in the germline V gene (reference sequence). The CDR3: CAWNSGSGNTIYF. The CDR3 DNA sequence: TGTGCCTGGAATAGTGGTTCTGGAAACACCATATATTTT.

In the case of this clone: An end of the junction does not agree with germline; a read error may underlie this. This chain's CDR3 is CSSSSDREPQQPQHF. The CDR3, as DNA: TGTTCCAGCAGCTCGGACAGGGAGCCTCAACAGCCCCAGCATTTT. This chain uses TRBV7-9 with TRBJ1-5; 8 bases agree with TRBD1. The germline gives CDR1 SEHNR, CDR2 FQNEAQ (reference sequence). The CDR3 covers 15 residues.

This rearrangement joins TRBV5-4 to TRBJ2-1; the match to TRBD1 covers 8 bases. The CDR3 extends over 15 amino acids. Germline loops: CDR1 SGHNT, CDR2 YYREEE (reference sequence). Losses at the gene ends were 0 bases for V and 4 bases for J; bases not matched to a gene: 3. CDR3 amino acids: CASSLGQGIYNEQFF. For the CDR3, the DNA is TGTGCCAGCAGCTTGGGACAGGGGATTTACAATGAGCAGTTCTTC.

The chain carries TRBV5-6 and TRBJ1-2, with 9 bases aligning to TRBD1. Germline V lookup: CDR1 SGHDT, CDR2 YYEEEE. Germline trimming cut 3 bases from V and 4 bases from J; bases unmatched to any gene: 7. This CDR3 is 15 amino acids long. The DNA of the CDR3 is TGTGCCAGCAGCTCTACCGGGACAGGGAGCTATGGCTACACCTTC. Amino acid sequence: CASSSTGTGSYGYTF.

The chain carries TRBV7-3 and TRBJ1-1, with D perhaps TRBD1 (6 bases). Germline lookup yields CDR1 SGHTA and CDR2 FQGTGA. This CDR3 comprises 13 residues. Between the trimmed V and J ends, which lost 3 bases and 1 base, there was a span of 6 bases. CDR3 DNA sequence: TGTGCCAGCAGCTTGGGGGCGAACACTGAAGCTTTCTTT. As protein: CASSLGANTEAFF.